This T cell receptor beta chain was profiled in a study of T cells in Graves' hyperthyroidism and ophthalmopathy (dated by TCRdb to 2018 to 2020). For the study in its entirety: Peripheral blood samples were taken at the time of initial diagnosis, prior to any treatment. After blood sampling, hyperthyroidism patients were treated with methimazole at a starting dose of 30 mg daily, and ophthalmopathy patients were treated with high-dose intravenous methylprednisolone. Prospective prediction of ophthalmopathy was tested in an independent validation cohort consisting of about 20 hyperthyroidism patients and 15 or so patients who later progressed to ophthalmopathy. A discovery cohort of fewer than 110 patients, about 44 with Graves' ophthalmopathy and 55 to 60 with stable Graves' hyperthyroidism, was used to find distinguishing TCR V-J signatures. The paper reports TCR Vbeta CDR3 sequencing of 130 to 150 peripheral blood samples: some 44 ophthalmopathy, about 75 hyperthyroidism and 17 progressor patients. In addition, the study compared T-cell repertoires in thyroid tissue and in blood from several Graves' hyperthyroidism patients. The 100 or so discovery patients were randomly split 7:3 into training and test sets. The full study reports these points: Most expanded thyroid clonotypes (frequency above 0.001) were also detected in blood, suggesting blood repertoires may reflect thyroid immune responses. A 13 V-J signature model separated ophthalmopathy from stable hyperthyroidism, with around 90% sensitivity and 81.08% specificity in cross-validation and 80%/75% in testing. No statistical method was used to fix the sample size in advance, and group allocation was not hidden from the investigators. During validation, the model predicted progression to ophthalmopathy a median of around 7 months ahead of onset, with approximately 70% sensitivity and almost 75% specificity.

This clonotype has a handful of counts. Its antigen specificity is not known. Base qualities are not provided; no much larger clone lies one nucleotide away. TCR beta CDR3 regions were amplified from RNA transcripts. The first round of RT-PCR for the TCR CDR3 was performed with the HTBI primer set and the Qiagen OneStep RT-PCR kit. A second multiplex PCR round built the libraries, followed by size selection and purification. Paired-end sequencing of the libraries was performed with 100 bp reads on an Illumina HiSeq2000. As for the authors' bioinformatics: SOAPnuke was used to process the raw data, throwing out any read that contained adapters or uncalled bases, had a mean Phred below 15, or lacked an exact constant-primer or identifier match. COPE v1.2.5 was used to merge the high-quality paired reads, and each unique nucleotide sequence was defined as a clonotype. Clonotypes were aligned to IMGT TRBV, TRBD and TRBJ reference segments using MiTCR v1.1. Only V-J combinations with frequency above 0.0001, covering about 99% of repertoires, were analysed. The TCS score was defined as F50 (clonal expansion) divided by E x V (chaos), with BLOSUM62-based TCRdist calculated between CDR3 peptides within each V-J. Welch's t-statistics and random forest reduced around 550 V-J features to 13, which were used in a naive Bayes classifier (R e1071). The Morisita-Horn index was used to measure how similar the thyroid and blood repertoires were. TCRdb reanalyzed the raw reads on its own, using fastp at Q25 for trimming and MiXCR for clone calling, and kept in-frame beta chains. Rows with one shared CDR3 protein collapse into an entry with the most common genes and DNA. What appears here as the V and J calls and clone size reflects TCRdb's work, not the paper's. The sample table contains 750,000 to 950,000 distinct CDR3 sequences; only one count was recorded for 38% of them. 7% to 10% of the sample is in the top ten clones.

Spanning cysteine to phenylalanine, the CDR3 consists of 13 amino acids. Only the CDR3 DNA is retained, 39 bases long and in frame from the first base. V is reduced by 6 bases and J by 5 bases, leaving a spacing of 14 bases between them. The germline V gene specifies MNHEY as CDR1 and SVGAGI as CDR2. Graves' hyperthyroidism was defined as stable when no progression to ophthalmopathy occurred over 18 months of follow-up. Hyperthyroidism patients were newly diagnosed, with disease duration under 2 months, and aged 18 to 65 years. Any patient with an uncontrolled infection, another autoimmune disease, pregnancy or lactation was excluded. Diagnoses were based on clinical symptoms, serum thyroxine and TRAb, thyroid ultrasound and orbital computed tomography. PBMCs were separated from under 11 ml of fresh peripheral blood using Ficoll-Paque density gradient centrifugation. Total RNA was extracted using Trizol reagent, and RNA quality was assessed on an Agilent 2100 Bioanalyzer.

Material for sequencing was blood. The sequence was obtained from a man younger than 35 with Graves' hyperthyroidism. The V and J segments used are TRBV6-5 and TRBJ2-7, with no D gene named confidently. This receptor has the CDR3 CASSRDIWNEQYF. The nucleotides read TGTGCCAGCAGCCGCGACATCTGGAACGAGCAGTACTTC.